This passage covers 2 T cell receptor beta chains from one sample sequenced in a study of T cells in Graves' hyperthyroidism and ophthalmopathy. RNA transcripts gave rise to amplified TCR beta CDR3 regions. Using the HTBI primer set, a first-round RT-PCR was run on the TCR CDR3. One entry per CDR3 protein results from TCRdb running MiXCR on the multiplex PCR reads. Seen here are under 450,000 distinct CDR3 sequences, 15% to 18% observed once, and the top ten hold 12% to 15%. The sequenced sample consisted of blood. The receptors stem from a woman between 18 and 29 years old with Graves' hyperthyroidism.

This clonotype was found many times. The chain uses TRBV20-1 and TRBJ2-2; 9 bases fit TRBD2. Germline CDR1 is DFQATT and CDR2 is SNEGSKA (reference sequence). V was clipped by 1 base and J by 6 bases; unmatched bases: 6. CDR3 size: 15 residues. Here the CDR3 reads CSARGSAGGSGELFF. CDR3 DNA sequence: TGCAGTGCTAGAGGCTCTGCGGGAGGGTCCGGGGAGCTGTTTTTT.

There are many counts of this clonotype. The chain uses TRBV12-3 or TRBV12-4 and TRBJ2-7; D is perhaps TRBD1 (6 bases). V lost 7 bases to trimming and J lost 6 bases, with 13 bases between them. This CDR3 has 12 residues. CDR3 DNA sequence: TGTGCCAGCAACCAGGGGCCAGGCGAGCAGTACTTC. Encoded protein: CASNQGPGEQYF.